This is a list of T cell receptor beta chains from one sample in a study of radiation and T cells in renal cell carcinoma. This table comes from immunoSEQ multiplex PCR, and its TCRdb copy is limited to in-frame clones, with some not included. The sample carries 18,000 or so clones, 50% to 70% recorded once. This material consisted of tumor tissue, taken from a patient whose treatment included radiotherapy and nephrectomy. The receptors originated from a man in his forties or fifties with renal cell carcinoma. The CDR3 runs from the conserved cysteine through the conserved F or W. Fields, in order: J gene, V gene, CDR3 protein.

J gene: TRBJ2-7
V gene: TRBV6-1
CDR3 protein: CASSQAMGVSYEQYF

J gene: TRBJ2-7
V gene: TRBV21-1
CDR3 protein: CASPRHEQYF

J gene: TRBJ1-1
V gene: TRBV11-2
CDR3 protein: CASSHDSPLNTEAFF

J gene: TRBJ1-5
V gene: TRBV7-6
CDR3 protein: CASSRAASQPQHF

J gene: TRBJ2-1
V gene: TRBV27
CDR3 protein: CASSLRPSRAYNEQFF

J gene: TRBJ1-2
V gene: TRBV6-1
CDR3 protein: CASSADAPGTGYRGYGYTF

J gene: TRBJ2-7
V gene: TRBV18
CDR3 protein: CASSGAGEEQYF

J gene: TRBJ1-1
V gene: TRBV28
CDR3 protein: CASKSTEAFF

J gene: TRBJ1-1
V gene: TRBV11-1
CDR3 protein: CASSLDGTVLAFF

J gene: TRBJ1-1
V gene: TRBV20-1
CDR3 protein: CSVSARTEAFF

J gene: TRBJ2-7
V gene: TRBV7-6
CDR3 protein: CASSLDSGTGYEQYF

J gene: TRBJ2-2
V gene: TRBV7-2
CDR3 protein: CASSPNSGAYTGELFF

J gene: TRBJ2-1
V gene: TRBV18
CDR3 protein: CASSPLTSGSFNNEQFF

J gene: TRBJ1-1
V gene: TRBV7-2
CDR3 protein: CASSQQANTEAFF

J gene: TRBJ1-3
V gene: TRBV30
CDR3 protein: CAWSVSSRDADTIYF

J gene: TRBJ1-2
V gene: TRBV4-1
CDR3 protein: CASSQGSTGYGYTF

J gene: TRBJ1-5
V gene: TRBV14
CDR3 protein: CASSETGGGPQHF

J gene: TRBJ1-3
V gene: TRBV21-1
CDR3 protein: CASILTNVRAISGNTIYF

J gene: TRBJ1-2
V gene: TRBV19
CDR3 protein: CATRGAEFANYGYTF

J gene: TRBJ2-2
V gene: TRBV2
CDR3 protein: CASRGSLAGELFF

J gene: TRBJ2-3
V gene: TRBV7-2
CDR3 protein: CASSSTVVTDTQYF

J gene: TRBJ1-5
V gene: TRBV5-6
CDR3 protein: CASSSITGGNQPQHF

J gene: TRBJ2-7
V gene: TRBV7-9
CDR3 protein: CASSLGEPYEQYF

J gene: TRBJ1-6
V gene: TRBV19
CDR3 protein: CASSLYSGRENSPLHF

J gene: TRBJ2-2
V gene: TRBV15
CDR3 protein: CATSTGTSGLNTGELFF

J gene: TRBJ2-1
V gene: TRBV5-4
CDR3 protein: CASSFSSIRDQRVHEQFF

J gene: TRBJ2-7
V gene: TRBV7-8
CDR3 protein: CASSTNSQAGGAEEQYF

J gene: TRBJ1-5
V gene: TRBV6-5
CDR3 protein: CASSSGQGVSQPQHF

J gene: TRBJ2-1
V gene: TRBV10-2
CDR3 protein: CASTIAGTNEQFF

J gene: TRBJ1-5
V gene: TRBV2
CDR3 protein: CASGREGNQPQHF

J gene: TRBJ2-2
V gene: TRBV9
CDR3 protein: CASSVGGDTGELFF

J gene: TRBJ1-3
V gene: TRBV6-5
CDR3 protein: CASSQDGASGNTIYF

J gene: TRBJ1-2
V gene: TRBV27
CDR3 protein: CASSPYTANYGYTF

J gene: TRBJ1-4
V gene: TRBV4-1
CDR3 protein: CASSRYHATNEKLFF

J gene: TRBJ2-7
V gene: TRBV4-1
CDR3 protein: CASSQEETKQYF

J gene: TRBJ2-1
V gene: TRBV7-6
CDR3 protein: CASSLAGSPRWFF

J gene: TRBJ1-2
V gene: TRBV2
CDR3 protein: CASSETGQAYGYTF

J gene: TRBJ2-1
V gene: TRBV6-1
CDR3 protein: CASSELGASRVLNEQFF

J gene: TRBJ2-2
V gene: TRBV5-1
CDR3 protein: CASSAGTSGENTGELFF

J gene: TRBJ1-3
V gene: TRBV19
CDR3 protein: CASSPPAGIAGNTIYF

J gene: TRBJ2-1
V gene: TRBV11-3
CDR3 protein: CASSADDRGEQFF